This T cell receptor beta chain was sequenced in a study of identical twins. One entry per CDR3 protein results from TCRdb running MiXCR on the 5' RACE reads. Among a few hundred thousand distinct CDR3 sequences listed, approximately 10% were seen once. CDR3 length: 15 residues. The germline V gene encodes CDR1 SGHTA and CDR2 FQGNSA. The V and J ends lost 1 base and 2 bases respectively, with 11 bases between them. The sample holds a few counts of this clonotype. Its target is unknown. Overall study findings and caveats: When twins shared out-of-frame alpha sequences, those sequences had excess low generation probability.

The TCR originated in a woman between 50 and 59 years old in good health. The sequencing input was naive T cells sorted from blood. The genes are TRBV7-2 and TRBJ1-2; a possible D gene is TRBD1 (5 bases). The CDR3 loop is CASSLGLGGNYGYTF. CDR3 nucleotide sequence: TGTGCCAGCAGCTTAGGCTTGGGGGGGAACTATGGCTACACCTTC.